The text below deals with one T cell receptor (beta chain). The antigen remains unidentified. Extracted from the samples, RNA was reverse transcribed into cDNA to serve as the sequencing template. The table came from immunoSEQ multiplex PCR; TCRdb's copy has only in-frame clones and leaves some out. Of about 39,000 clones in the sample, about three fifths are singletons; the top ten hold under 25%. The data were obtained in a study of CD8+ T cells in alopecia areata. Whole-study context: Treated patients took oral tofacitinib at 5 to 10 mg twice daily.

Study-wide findings and caveats: Lesional scalp displayed greater clonality than normal scalp, most notably in alopecia totalis/universalis. Unlike in mice, where it was clearer, TCR sharing across patients was less clear, possibly HLA-related.

Treatment: oral pan-JAK inhibitor, 5-10 mg twice daily. Using a FACSAria, the CD4+ and CD8+ T cells were sorted from the PBMCs. J was trimmed by 1 base and V by 5 bases; bases with no gene match: 6. The CDR3 runs 15 residues. Per the germline V gene, CDR1 is SGHTA and CDR2 is FQGNSA. Sequenced material: CD8+ T cells sorted from blood, taken at week 4, from a patient treated with tofacitinib. This receptor was identified in a human donor with alopecia areata. The rearrangement links TRBV7-2 to TRBJ1-1; 8 bases align to TRBD1. In DNA form, the CDR3 reads TGTGCCAGCAGCGTGCCGGGACAGGCGAACACTGAAGCTTTCTTT. Translated, it gives CASSVPGQANTEAFF.